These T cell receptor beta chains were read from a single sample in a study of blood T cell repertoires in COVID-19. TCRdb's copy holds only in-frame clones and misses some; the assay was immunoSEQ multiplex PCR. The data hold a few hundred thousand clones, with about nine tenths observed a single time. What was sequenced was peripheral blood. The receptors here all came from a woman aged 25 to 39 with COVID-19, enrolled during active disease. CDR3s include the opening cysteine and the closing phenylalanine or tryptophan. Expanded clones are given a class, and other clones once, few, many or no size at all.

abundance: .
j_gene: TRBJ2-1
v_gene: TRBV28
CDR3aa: CASSSPLAGSYNEQFF

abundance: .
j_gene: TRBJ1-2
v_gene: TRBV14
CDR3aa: CASSQVPYGYTF

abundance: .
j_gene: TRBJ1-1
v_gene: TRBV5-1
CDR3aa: CASSLDSGVTEAFF

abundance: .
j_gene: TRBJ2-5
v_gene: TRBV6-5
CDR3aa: CASSRGAQETQYF

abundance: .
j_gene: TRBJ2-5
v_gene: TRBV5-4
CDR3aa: CASSRASGGAETQYF

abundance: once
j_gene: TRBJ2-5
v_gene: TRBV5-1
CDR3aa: CASSLALAGGQETQYF

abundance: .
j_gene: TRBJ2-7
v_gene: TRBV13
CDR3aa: CASSIWDRFYEQYF

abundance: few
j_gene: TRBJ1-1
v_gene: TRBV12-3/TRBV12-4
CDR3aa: CASRYSSSEAFF

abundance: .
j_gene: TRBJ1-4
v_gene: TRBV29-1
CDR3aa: CSAPGANEKLFF

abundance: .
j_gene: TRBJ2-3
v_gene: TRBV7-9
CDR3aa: CASSPTDSSTDTQYF

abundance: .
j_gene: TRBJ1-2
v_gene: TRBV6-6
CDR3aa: CTSSQPGGENYGYTF

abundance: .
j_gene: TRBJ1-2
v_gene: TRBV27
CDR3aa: CASGTVNYGYTF

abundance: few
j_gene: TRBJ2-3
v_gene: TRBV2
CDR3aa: CASSDGLAGGADTQYF

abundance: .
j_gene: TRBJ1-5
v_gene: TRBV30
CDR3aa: CAWSYGGAKPQHF

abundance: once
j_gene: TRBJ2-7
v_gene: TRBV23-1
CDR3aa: CASSPGVFSYEQYF

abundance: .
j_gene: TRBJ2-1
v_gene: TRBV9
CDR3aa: CASSEAALEIHNEQFF

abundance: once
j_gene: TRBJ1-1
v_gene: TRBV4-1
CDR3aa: CASSQAGQGIFTEAFF

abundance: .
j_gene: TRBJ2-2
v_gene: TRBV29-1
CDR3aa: CSVSTGGRHGELFF

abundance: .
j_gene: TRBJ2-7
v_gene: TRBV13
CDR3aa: CASSRVQGGLHEQYF

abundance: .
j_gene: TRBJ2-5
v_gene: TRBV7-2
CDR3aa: CASSLGTGLAETQYF

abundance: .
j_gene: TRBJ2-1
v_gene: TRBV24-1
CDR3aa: CATSGGLRQRSYNEQFF

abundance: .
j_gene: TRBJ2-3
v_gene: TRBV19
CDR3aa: CASSSFWDRGPDTQYF

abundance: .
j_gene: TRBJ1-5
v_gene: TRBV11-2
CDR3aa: CASSLGDRGSQPQHF

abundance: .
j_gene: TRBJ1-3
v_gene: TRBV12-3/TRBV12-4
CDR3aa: CASSFDRGDTIYF

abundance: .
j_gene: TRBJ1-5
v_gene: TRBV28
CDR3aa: CASQPPGSIYSNQPQHF

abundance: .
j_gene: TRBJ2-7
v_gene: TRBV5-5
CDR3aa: CASSLALGQRYYEQYF

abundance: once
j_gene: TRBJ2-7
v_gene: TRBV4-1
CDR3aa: CASSEGDRELSYEQYF

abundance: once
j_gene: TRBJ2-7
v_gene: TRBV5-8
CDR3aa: CASSLSGYEQYF

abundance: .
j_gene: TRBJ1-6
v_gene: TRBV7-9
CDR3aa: CASSPSEAGTMSKPLHF

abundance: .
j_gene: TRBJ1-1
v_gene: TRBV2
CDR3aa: CASRTGGLTEAFF

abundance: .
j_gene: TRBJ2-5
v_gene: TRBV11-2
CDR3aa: CASSPLTSGWETQYF

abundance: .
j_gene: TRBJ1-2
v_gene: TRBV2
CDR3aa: CASPGQGGISYTF

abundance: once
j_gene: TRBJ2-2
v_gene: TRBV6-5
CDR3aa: CASLRTGGNTGELFF

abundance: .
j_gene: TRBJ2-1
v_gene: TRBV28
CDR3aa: CASRQGAPYNEQFF

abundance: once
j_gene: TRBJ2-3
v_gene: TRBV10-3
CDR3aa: CAVAGTASTDTQYF

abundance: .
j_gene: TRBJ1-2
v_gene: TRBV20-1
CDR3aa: CSAPEAYGYTF

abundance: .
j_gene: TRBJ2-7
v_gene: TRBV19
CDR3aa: CASSVSGRAYEQYF